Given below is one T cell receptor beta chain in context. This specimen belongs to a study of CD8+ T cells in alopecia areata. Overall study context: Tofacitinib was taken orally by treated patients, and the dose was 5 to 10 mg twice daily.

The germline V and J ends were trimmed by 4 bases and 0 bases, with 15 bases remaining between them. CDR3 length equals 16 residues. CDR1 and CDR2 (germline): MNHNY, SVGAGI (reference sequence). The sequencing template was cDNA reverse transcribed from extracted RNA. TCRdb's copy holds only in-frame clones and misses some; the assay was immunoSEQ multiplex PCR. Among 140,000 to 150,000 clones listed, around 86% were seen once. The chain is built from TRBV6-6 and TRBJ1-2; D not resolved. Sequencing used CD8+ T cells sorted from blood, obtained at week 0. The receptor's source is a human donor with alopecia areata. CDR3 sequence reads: CASSLVSTDSNYGYTF. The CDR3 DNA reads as TGTGCCAGCAGTTTGGTGTCGACCGACTCTAACTATGGCTACACCTTC.